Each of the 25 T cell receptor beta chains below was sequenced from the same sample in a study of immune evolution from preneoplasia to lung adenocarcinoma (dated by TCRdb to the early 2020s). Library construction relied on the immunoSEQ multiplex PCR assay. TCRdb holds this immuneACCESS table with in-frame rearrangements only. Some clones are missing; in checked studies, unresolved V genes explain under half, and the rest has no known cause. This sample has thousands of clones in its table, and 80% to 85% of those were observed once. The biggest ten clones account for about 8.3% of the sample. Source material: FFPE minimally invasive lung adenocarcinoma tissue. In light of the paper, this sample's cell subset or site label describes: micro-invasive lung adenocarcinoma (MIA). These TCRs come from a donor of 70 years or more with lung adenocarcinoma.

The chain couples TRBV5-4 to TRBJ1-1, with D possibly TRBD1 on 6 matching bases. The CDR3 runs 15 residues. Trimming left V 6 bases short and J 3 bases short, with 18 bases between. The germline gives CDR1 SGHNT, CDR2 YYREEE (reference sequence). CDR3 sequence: CASNPSGGLDTEAFF. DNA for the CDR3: TGTGCCAGCAACCCCTCCGGGGGGCTGGACACTGAAGCTTTCTTT.

The CDR3 bases are TGTGCCAGCAGTTTCGGCAACACGGGTGACGAGCAGTACTTC. Protein: CASSFGNTGDEQYF. The chain links TRBV28 to TRBJ2-7; no firm D call. V lost 3 bases and J 5 bases, leaving 14 bases between the germline ends. The CDR3 has 14 residues. Germline V gives CDR1 MDHEN, CDR2 SYDVKM.

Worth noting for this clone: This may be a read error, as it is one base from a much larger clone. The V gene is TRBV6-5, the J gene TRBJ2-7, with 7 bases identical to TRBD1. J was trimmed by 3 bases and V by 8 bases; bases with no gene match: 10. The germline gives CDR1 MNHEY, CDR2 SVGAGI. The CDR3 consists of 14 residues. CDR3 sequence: CASALEAGGYEQYF. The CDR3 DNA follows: TGTGCCAGCGCCCTCGAGGCAGGGGGCTACGAGCAGTACTTC.

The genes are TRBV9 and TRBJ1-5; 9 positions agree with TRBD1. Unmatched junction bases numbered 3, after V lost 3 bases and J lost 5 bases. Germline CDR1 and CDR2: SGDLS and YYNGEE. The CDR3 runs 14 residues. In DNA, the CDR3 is TGTGCCAGCAGCGCGGGACAGGGAGATCAGCCCCAGCATTTT. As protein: CASSAGQGDQPQHF.

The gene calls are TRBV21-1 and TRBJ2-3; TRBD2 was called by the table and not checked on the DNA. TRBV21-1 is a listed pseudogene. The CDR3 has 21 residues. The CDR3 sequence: CASSKAQPGRTSGSRTDTQYF. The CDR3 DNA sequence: TGTGCCAGCAGCAAAGCCCAGCCTGGGAGGACTAGCGGGAGTCGCACAGATACGCAGTATTTT.

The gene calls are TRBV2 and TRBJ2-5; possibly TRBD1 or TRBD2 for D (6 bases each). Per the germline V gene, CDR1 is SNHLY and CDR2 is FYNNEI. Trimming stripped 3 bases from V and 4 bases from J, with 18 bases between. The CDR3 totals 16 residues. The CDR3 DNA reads TGTGCCAGCAGTGACCCGGGGTTGGGGGGCGGAGAGACCCAGTACTTC. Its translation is CASSDPGLGGGETQYF.

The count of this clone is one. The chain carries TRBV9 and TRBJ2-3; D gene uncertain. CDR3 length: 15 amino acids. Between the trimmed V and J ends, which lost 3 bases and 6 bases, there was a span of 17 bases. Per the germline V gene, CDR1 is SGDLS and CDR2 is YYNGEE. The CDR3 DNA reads TGTGCCAGCAGCGCCCTCCGGACGGATGGGGATACGCAGTATTTT. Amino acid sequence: CASSALRTDGDTQYF.

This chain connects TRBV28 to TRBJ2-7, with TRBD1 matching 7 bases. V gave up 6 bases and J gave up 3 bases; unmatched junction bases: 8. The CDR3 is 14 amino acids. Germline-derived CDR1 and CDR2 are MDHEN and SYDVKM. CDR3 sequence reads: CASRARDSLYEQYF. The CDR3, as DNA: TGTGCCAGCAGAGCCCGGGACAGTCTCTACGAGCAGTACTTC.

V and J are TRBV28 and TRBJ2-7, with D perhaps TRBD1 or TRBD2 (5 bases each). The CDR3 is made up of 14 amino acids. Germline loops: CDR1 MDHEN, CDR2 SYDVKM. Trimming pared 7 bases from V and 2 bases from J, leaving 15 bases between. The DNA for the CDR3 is TGTGCCAGCAATTCGGGGCGGTCCGCCTACGAGCAGTACTTC. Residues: CASNSGRSAYEQYF.

The CDR3 region has the DNA TGTGCCAGCAGCAAAGACAGGAACTATGGCTACACCTTC. This codes for CASSKDRNYGYTF. The chain is built from TRBV7-9 and TRBJ1-2, with D tentatively TRBD1 (6 bases). V was trimmed by 5 bases and J by 2 bases, leaving 9 bases between them. The CDR3 is made up of 13 amino acids. Germline loops: CDR1 SEHNR, CDR2 FQNEAQ (reference sequence).

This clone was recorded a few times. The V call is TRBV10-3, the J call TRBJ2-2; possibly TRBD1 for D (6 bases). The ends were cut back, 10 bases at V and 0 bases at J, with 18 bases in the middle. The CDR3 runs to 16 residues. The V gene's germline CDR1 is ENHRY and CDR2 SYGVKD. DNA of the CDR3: TGTGCCACCAACTATGATAGGGGGTCGAACACCGGGGAGCTGTTTTTT. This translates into CATNYDRGSNTGELFF.

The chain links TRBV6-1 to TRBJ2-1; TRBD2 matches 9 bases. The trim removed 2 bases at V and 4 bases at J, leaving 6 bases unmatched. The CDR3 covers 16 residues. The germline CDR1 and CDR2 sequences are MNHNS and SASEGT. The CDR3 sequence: CASSESLAGLYNEQFF. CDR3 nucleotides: TGTGCCAGCAGTGAATCCCTAGCGGGGTTATACAATGAGCAGTTCTTC.

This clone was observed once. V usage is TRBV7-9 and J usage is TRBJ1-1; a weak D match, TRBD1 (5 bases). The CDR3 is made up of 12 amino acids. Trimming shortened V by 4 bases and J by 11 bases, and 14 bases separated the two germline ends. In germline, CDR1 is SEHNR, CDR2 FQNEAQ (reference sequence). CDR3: CASSSQGWGAFF. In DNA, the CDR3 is TGTGCCAGCAGCTCTCAGGGTTGGGGGGCTTTCTTT.

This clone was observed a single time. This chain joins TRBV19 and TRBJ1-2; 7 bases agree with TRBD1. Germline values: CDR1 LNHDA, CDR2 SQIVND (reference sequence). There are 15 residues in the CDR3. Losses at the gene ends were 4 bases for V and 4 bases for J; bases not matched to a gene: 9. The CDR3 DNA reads TGTGCCAGTAGTACCGGACAGGTGTCTGGCTATGGCTACACCTTC. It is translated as CASSTGQVSGYGYTF.

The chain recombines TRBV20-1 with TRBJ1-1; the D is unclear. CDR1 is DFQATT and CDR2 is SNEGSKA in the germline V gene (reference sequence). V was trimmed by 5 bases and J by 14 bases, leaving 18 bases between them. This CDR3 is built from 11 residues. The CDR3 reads CSAWPGIAPFF. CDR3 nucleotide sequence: TGCAGTGCTTGGCCTGGGATAGCGCCGTTCTTT.

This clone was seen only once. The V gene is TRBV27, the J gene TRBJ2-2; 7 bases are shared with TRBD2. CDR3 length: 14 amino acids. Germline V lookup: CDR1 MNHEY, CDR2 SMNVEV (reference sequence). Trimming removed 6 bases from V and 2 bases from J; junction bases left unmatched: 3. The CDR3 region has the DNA TGTGCCAGCAGCCGGGGGGTTAACACCGGGGAGCTGTTTTTT. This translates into CASSRGVNTGELFF.

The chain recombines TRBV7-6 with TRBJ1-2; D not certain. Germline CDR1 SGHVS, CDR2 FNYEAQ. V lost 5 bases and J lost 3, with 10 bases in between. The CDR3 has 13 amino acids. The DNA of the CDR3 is TGTGCCAGCAGCCCGGAAGACGACTATGGCTACACCTTC. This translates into CASSPEDDYGYTF.

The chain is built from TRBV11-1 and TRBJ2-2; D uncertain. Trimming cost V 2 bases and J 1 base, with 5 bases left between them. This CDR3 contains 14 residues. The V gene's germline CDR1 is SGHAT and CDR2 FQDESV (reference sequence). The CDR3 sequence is CASSLSQNTGELFF. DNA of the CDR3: TGTGCCAGCAGCTTATCACAGAACACCGGGGAGCTGTTTTTT.

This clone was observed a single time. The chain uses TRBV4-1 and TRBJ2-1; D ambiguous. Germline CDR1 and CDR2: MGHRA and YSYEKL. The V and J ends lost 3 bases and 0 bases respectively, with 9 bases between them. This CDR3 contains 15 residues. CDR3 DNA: TGCGCCAGCAGCCACCTCCCCAGCTCCTACAATGAGCAGTTCTTC. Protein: CASSHLPSSYNEQFF.

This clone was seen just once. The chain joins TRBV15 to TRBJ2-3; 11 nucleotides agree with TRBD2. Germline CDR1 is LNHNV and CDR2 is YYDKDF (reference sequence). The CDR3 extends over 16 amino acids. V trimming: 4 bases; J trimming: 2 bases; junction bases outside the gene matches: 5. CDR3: CATSTGTSGTTDTQYF. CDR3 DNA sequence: TGTGCCACCAGCACCGGGACTAGCGGAACCACAGATACGCAGTATTTT.

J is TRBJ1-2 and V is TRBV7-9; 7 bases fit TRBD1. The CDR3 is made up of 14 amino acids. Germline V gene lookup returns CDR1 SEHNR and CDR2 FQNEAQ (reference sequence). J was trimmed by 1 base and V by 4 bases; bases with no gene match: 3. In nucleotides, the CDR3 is TGTGCCAGCAGCTCGACAGGGATTAACTATGGCTACACCTTC. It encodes CASSSTGINYGYTF.

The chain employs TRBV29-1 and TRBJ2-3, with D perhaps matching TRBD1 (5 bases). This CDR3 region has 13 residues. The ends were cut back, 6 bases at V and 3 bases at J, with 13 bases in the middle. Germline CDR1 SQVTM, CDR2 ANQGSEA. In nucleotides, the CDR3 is TGCAGCGTAGCAGGGTCGAGGACAGATACGCAGTATTTT. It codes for CSVAGSRTDTQYF.

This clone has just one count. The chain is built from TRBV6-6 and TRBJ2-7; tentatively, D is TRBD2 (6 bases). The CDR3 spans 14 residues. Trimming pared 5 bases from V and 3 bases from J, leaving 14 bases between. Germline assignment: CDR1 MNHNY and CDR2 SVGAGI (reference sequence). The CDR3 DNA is TGTGCCAGCAGTACGGGAGATACGGGCTACGAGCAGTACTTC. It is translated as CASSTGDTGYEQYF.

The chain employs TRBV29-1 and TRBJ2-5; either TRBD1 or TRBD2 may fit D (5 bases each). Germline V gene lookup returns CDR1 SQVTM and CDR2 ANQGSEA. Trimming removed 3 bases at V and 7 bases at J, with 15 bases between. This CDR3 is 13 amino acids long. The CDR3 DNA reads TGCAGCGTTGACACTGGGGGTATGGGGACCCAGTACTTC. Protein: CSVDTGGMGTQYF.

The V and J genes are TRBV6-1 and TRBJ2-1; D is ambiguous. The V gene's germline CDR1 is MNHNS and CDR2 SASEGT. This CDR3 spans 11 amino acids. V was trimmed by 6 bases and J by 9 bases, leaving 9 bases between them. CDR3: CASRAVSEQFF. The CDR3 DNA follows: TGTGCCAGCAGGGCCGTCAGTGAGCAGTTCTTC.